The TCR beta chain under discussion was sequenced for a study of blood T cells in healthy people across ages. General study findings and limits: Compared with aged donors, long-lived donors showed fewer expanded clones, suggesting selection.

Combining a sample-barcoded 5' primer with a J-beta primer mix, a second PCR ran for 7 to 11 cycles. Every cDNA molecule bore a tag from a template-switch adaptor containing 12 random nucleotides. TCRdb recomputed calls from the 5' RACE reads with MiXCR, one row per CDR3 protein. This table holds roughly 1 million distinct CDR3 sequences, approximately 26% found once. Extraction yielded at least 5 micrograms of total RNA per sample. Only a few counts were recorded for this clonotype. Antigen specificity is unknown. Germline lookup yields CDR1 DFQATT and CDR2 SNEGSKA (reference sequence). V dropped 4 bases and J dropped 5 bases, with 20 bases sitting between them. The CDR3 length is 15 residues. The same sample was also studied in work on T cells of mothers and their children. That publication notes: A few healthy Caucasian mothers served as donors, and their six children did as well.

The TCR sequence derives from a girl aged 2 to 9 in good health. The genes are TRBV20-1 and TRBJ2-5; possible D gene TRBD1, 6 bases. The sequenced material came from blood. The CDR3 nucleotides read TGCAGTGCTATACCGGCGGGTTTACAGGGCGAGACCCAGTACTTC. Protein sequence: CSAIPAGLQGETQYF.